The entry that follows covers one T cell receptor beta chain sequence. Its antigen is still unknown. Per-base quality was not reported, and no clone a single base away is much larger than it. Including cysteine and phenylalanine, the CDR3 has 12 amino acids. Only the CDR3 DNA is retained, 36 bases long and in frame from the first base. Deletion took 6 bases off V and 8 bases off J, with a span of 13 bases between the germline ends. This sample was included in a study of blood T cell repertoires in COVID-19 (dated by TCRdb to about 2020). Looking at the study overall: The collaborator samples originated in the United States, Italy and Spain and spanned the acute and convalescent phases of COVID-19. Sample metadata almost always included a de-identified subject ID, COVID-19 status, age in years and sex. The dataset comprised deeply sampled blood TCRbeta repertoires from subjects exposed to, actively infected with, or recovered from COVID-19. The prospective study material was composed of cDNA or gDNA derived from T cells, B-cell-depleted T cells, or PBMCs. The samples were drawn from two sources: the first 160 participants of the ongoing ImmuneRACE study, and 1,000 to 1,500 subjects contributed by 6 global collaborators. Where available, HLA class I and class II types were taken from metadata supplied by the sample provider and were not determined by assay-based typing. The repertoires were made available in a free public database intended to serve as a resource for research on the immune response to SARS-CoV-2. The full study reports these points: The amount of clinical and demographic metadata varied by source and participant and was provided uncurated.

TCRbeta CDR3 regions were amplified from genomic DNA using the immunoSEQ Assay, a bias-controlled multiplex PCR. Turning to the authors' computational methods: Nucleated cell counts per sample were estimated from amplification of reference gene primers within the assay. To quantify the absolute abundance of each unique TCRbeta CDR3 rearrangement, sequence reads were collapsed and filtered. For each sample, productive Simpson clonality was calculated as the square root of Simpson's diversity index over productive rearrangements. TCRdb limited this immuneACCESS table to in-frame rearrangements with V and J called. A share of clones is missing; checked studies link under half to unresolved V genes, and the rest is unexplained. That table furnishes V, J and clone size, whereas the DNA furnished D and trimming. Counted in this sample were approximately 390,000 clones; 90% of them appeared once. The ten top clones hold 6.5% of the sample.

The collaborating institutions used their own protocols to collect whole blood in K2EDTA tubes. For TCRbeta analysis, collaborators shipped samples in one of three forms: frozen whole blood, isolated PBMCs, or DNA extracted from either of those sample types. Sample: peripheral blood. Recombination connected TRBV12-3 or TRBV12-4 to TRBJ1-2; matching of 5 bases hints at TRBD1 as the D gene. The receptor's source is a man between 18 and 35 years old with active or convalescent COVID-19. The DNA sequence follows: TGTGCCAGCAGCGAGCGGGGGTACGGCTACACCTTC. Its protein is CASSERGYGYTF.